The 32 T cell receptor beta chains presented below share a single source sample, sequenced in a study of response to subunit inactivated influenza vaccine (dated by TCRdb to 2016 to 2018). Library preparation was by RT-PCR. The data were produced on an Illumina HiSeq 2500. TCRdb reworked the public reads: Q25 trimming with fastp, MiXCR clone assembly, productive beta chains retained. Here each entry gathers all rows of one CDR3 protein and keeps the most common genes and DNA. The sample data list around 520,000 distinct CDR3 sequences, and around 11% of these were observed just once. The ten largest clones take up roughly 10% of the sample. The source was PBMCs from blood, collected on the day of vaccination. Receptors originate from a man aged 45-65 years who received an inactivated influenza vaccine. Donor details come from another sample of the same person, matched by shared clones.

This clonotype was seen a handful of times. The chain employs TRBV12-3 or TRBV12-4 and TRBJ1-2; 8 bases are shared with TRBD1. CDR3 length: 14 residues. After removal of 7 bases from V and 2 bases from J, the junction contained 6 bases not matched to a gene. The chain's CDR3 is CASNTGGKNYGYTF. In nucleotides, the CDR3 is TGTGCCAGCAATACAGGGGGTAAGAACTATGGCTACACCTTC.

The V gene is TRBV5-1, the J gene TRBJ2-7, with 8 bases fitting TRBD2. The J segment lost 0 bases and the V segment lost 0 bases, leaving 11 bases of the junction unmatched. This CDR3 contains 18 residues. Germline values: CDR1 SGHRS, CDR2 YFSETQ. The CDR3 loop is CASSLDSGGSPSSYEQYF. Written as DNA, the CDR3 is TGCGCCAGCAGCTTGGACAGCGGGGGTTCTCCAAGCTCCTACGAGCAGTACTTC.

This clonotype was seen more than once but under ten times. This chain links TRBV20-1 with TRBJ2-1; possibly TRBD1 or TRBD2 for D (5 bases each). Germline V gives CDR1 DFQATT, CDR2 SNEGSKA (reference sequence). This CDR3 region has 15 residues. Trimming stripped 4 bases from V and 0 bases from J, with 13 bases between. This CDR3 reads CSAKGTTSSYNEQFF. The CDR3 bases are TGCAGTGCTAAAGGGACCACTAGCTCCTACAATGAGCAGTTCTTC.

This clonotype was detected only a few times. The chain combines TRBV5-1 with TRBJ2-1, with TRBD2 matching over 12 bases. Germline lookup yields CDR1 SGHRS and CDR2 YFSETQ. V shed 4 bases, J shed 5 bases, and the junction held 7 bases outside the gene matches. The CDR3 loop spans 16 amino acids. The CDR3 loop is CASSLTSGGSNNEQFF. The CDR3 region has the DNA TGCGCCAGCAGCCTCACTAGCGGGGGGTCCAACAATGAGCAGTTCTTC.

This clonotype was recorded many times. The chain carries TRBV12-3 or TRBV12-4 and TRBJ1-2; 7 positions agree with TRBD1. There are 17 residues in the CDR3. V shed 7 bases, J shed 6 bases, and the junction held 20 bases outside the gene matches. CDR3 residues: CASNKGTAWGPLDGYTF. The DNA of the CDR3 is TGTGCCAGCAATAAAGGGACAGCATGGGGTCCTTTAGATGGCTACACCTTC.

This clonotype was found a few times. The rearrangement uses TRBV20-1 and TRBJ2-7, with TRBD2 matching over 7 bases. CDR3 length: 15 amino acids. With V trimmed by 5 bases and J by 7 bases, 17 bases remained unmatched. CDR1 DFQATT and CDR2 SNEGSKA come from the germline V gene (reference sequence). The CDR3 sequence is CSAPSHFGREWEQYF. CDR3 nucleotides: TGCAGTGCTCCCTCTCATTTCGGGCGGGAGTGGGAGCAGTACTTC.

The V call is TRBV20-1, the J call TRBJ1-4, with D uncertain. Deletions cut 3 bases from V and 7 bases from J, with 12 bases between. Germline V gives CDR1 DFQATT, CDR2 SNEGSKA (reference sequence). The CDR3 totals 13 residues. The CDR3 here is CSASLGKGEKLFF. In nucleotides, the CDR3 is TGCAGTGCTAGTTTGGGGAAAGGTGAAAAACTGTTTTTT.

The rearrangement joins TRBV7-2 to TRBJ2-3; 11 bases are a match to TRBD2. The CDR3 loop spans 16 amino acids. In germline, CDR1 is SGHTA, CDR2 FQGNSA. The V and J ends lost 5 bases and 2 bases, in that order; junction bases with no gene match: 6. In DNA form, the CDR3 reads TGTGCCAGCAGCAAAACTAGCGGGGGTACCACAGATACGCAGTATTTT. Translated: CASSKTSGGTTDTQYF.

The rearrangement joins TRBV2 to TRBJ2-3; D remains ambiguous. V was clipped by 7 bases and J by 7 bases, with 18 bases between them. The CDR3 totals 14 residues. CDR1 SNHLY and CDR2 FYNNEI come from the germline V gene. CDR3 sequence reads: CASKPSWGANTQYF. CDR3 DNA sequence: TGTGCCAGCAAACCGTCTTGGGGTGCAAATACGCAGTATTTT.

Note on this clonotype: It may be a read error: a sequence one base away is much more abundant. The chain links TRBV16 to TRBJ2-3; maybe TRBD1 (5 bases). Germline V CDR1 and CDR2: KGHSY, FQNENV. This CDR3 has 15 residues. CDR3: CATSQDRGPGDTQYF. In nucleotides, the CDR3 is TGTGCCACCAGCCAAGATAGGGGCCCGGGTGATACGCAGTATTTT. Together with reference TRBV16 and TRBJ2-3, the CDR3 gives the full variable domain: GEEVAQTPKHLVRGEGQKAKLYCAPIKGHSYVFWYQQVLKNEFKFLISFQNENVFDETGMPKERFSAKCLPNSPCSLEIQATKLEDSAVYFCATSQDRGPGDTQYFGPGTRLTVL.

The rearrangement uses TRBV4-3 and TRBJ2-2; 7 bases line up with TRBD2. The V segment lost 1 base and the J segment 5 bases; nucleotides outside the gene matches: 7. Germline V CDR1 and CDR2: LGHNA, YSLEER. The CDR3 has 16 amino acids. Here the CDR3 DNA reads TGCGCCAGCAGCCAAGGGGACGGGAGGATTACCGGGGAGCTGTTTTTT. Translated, it gives CASSQGDGRITGELFF.

To note about this clonotype: The junction departs from germline at one end; a sequencing error may be responsible. The chain carries TRBV14 and TRBJ2-1, with 12 bases matching TRBD2. The CDR3 is 16 residues long. CDR1 and CDR2 from the germline V gene are SGHDN and FVKESK. The CDR3 is CTSSQLLAGGYNEQFF. The CDR3 DNA reads TGTACCAGCAGCCAATTACTAGCGGGAGGCTACAATGAGCAGTTCTTC.

This clonotype was seen a few times. The V call is TRBV28, the J call TRBJ1-2, with 10 bases aligning to TRBD1. CDR3 length: 15 residues. Trimming removed 5 bases from V and 7 bases from J; junction bases left unmatched: 10. CDR1 is MDHEN, CDR2 SYDVKM, per germline. The CDR3 sequence is CASSHRDRGLGGYTF. For the CDR3, the DNA is TGTGCCAGCAGTCATAGGGACAGGGGATTAGGTGGCTACACCTTC.

This clonotype appeared a few times. The rearrangement uses TRBV7-2 and TRBJ2-7; D is possibly TRBD1 (6 bases). This CDR3 is built from 12 residues. Germline V CDR1 and CDR2: SGHTA, FQGNSA. With 3 bases removed from V and 6 bases from J, the gap between germline ends came to 9 bases. CDR3 residues: CASSFGQSEQYF. As DNA, the CDR3 is TGTGCCAGCAGCTTCGGACAGAGCGAGCAGTACTTC.

This clonotype was observed a few times. The chain couples TRBV7-6 to TRBJ2-3; 7 positions agree with TRBD1. The germline V gene has CDR1 SGHVS and CDR2 FNYEAQ. The V segment lost 3 bases and the J segment 0 bases; nucleotides outside the gene matches: 6. This CDR3 comprises 16 residues. CDR3 sequence: CASSFTGASSTDTQYF. CDR3 nucleotide sequence: TGTGCCAGCAGCTTCACAGGGGCGTCTAGCACAGATACGCAGTATTTT.

V usage is TRBV20-1 and J usage is TRBJ2-7; no clear D. The CDR3 totals 13 residues. V lost 0 bases, J lost 3 bases, and 9 bases lay in between. Germline CDR1 is DFQATT and CDR2 is SNEGSKA (reference sequence). For the CDR3, the DNA is TGCAGTGCTAGAGATCTTGGGTTCTACGAGCAGTACTTC. Translation gives CSARDLGFYEQYF.

The chain combines TRBV5-1 with TRBJ2-3; no clear D. Trimming removed 1 base at V and 4 bases at J, with 10 bases between. CDR1 is SGHRS and CDR2 is YFSETQ in the germline V gene. This CDR3 has 14 residues. CDR3 in DNA: TGCGCCAGCAGCTTGATTTCGGGCGCAGATACGCAGTATTTT. This sequence encodes CASSLISGADTQYF.

The chain recombines TRBV20-1 with TRBJ2-3, with D uncertain. CDR1 is DFQATT and CDR2 is SNEGSKA in the germline V gene (reference sequence). V lost 6 bases and J lost 11, with 27 bases in between. There are 15 residues in the CDR3. The CDR3, as DNA: TGCAGTGCCACCATATTGGCCCGGGCTAGGTTTGGGCAGTATTTT. Translating gives CSATILARARFGQYF.

This clonotype was detected only a few times. V is TRBV11-2 and J is TRBJ2-7; D unclear. The germline CDR1 and CDR2 sequences are SGHAT and FQNNGV. The CDR3 covers 11 residues. V was clipped by 5 bases and J by 6 bases, with 8 bases between them. CDR3 DNA: TGTGCCAGCAGCCTCACCTCCGAGCAGTACTTC. This codes for CASSLTSEQYF.

This clonotype was detected many times. The chain carries TRBV7-9 and TRBJ2-7; 15 positions agree with TRBD2. Germline CDR1 and CDR2: SEHNR and FQNEAQ (reference sequence). The length of the CDR3 is 15 residues. The ends lost 3 bases at V and 5 bases at J; junction bases unmatched: 2. CDR3 sequence reads: CASSLGTSGRHEQYF. The CDR3 nucleotides are TGTGCCAGCAGCTTGGGGACTAGCGGGAGGCACGAGCAGTACTTC.

This clonotype was counted ten times or more. The V and J genes are TRBV9 and TRBJ2-1, with TRBD1 as a possible D gene (6 bases). CDR3 size: 16 residues. V gave up 4 bases and J gave up 0 bases, with 14 bases separating them. Germline CDR1 reads SGDLS; CDR2 reads YYNGEE. The CDR3 reads CASSPGQRSSYNEQFF. The CDR3 DNA sequence: TGTGCCAGCAGCCCCGGACAGAGAAGCTCCTACAATGAGCAGTTCTTC.

V is TRBV7-2 and J is TRBJ2-1; 13 nucleotides align to TRBD2. This CDR3 region has 15 residues. CDR1 is SGHTA and CDR2 is FQGNSA in the germline V gene. V dropped 5 bases and J dropped 10; count of bases not matched to a gene: 8. The CDR3 protein is CASSAEPGLAGEQFF. The CDR3 nucleotides read TGTGCCAGCAGCGCGGAACCGGGACTAGCGGGAGAGCAGTTCTTC.

There are a few counts of this clonotype. The V call is TRBV3-1, the J call TRBJ2-5; a weak D match, TRBD1 (5 bases). This CDR3 has 14 residues. Germline CDR1 LGHDT, CDR2 YNNKEL (reference sequence). Between the trimmed V and J ends, which lost 5 bases and 3 bases, there was a span of 13 bases. CDR3 amino acids: CASSYLQEKETQYF. The CDR3 nucleotides are TGTGCCAGCAGCTACTTACAGGAGAAAGAGACCCAGTACTTC.

For the CDR3, the DNA is TGTGCCAGCAGCCAAGACTGGCCAGACGGGGAAAAACTGTTTTTT. The encoded protein is CASSQDWPDGEKLFF. The V gene is TRBV3-1, the J gene TRBJ1-4; D is uncertain. CDR1 and CDR2 from the germline V gene are LGHDT and YNNKEL (reference sequence). V was cut by 0 bases and J by 8 bases, with 13 bases left in between. The CDR3 covers 15 residues.

The chain links TRBV27 to TRBJ2-1; D is possibly TRBD1 (5 bases). Germline loops: CDR1 MNHEY, CDR2 SMNVEV (reference sequence). The V and J ends lost 6 bases and 2 bases respectively, with 20 bases between them. The CDR3 totals 17 residues. CDR3 protein: CASSRPLGRMTYNEQFF. CDR3 nucleotide sequence: TGTGCCAGCAGCCGCCCCCTGGGGCGTATGACCTACAATGAGCAGTTCTTC.

V usage is TRBV10-3 and J usage is TRBJ2-7, with 9 bases aligning to TRBD2. Germline V gene lookup returns CDR1 ENHRY and CDR2 SYGVKD. This CDR3 region has 12 residues. The V gene end was trimmed by 7 bases and the J gene end by 5 bases; junction bases not matched to a gene: 3. This chain's CDR3 is CAITSGNNEQYF. The CDR3, as DNA: TGTGCCATCACTAGCGGGAACAACGAGCAGTACTTC.

The chain joins TRBV6-6 to TRBJ2-3; tentatively, D is TRBD1 (5 bases). The CDR3 extends over 17 amino acids. The V gene lost 7 bases and the J gene lost 0 bases, with 20 bases spanning the gap. Germline-derived CDR1 and CDR2 are MNHNY and SVGAGI (reference sequence). The CDR3 DNA follows: TGTGCCAGCACCCCCCAGACCCCCGGACAAAGCACAGATACGCAGTATTTT. Translation gives CASTPQTPGQSTDTQYF.

The rearrangement links TRBV7-9 to TRBJ2-7; D gene uncertain. The length of the CDR3 is 13 residues. CDR1 and CDR2 (germline): SEHNR, FQNEAQ (reference sequence). Trimming removed 5 bases from V and 3 bases from J, with 11 bases in between. DNA for the CDR3: TGTGCCAGCAGCCCGATTGAACACTACGAGCAGTACTTC. Protein sequence: CASSPIEHYEQYF. The full variable domain, its missing parts supplied by reference TRBV7-9 and TRBJ2-7, is DTGVSQNPRHKITKRGQNVTFRCDPISEHNRLYWYRQTLGQGPEFLTYFQNEAQLEKSRLLSDRFSAERPKGSFSTLEIQRTEQGDSAMYLCASSPIEHYEQYFGPGTRLTVT.

This clonotype was picked up a small number of times. The chain combines TRBV29-1 with TRBJ1-4; no reliable D call. Germline values: CDR1 SQVTM, CDR2 ANQGSEA. V shed 7 bases and J shed 8 bases, with 14 bases lying between them. This CDR3 is built from 12 residues. The CDR3, as DNA: TGCAGCGCCCGTCCGGGCGGGGAAAAACTGTTTTTT. Translating it yields CSARPGGEKLFF.

In DNA form, the CDR3 reads TGCAGTGCTAGAGACCCACCGGGAGACCGAACGAGCTCCTATAATTCACCCCTCCACTTT. Translation: CSARDPPGDRTSSYNSPLHF. This chain joins TRBV20-1 and TRBJ1-6, with D unclear. Germline V CDR1 and CDR2: DFQATT, SNEGSKA (reference sequence). V dropped 0 bases and J dropped 0 bases, with 21 bases sitting between them. The CDR3 extends over 20 amino acids.

This clonotype was observed a handful of times. V gene TRBV7-2 combines with J gene TRBJ1-3, with 11 bases identical to TRBD1. The CDR3 is 16 residues long. From germline, CDR1 is SGHTA and CDR2 FQGNSA. Unmatched junction bases numbered 5, after V lost 5 bases and J lost 2 bases. The CDR3 loop is CASSIRDRGTGNTIYF. CDR3 in DNA: TGTGCCAGCAGCATCCGGGACAGGGGGACTGGAAACACCATATATTTT.

The chain links TRBV9 to TRBJ2-2; maybe TRBD2 (5 bases). Trimming left V 0 bases short and J 0 bases short, with 9 bases between. This CDR3 has 16 residues. Germline lookup yields CDR1 SGDLS and CDR2 YYNGEE. The CDR3, as DNA: TGTGCCAGCAGCGTAGGAGGGCCCGCGAACACCGGGGAGCTGTTTTTT. Protein sequence: CASSVGGPANTGELFF.